These 10 T cell receptor beta chains were sequenced from one sample in a study of T-cell reconstitution after alpha-beta-depleted transplantation in children. Preparation of the TCRbeta library was carried out with unique molecular identifiers. TCRdb re-derived calls from the PCR reads in MiXCR, one entry per CDR3 protein. Here the sample spans 700,000 or so distinct CDR3 sequences, around 13% being singletons. Sequences were derived from PBMCs, sampled before TCRalphabeta/CD19-depleted stem cell transplant. The source is a girl aged 2-10 years with congenital amegakaryocytic thrombocytopenia, due to receive a stem cell transplant.

This chain uses TRBV5-5 with TRBJ2-1; 8 positions match TRBD2. Losses at the gene ends were 4 bases for V and 9 bases for J; bases not matched to a gene: 9. The CDR3 totals 14 residues. The germline CDR1 and CDR2 sequences are SGHKS and YYEKEE (reference sequence). The DNA of the CDR3 is TGTGCCAGCAGCCCCCGGACTAGCTGGGGTGAGCAGTTCTTC. It is translated as CASSPRTSWGEQFF.

This clonotype has only a few counts. The genes are TRBV5-1 and TRBJ2-1; 7 nucleotides line up with TRBD2. CDR3 size: 18 residues. Germline assignment: CDR1 SGHRS and CDR2 YFSETQ. Germline trimming cut 5 bases from V and 5 bases from J; bases unmatched to any gene: 19. The CDR3 reads CASRPSSGGGSINNEQFF. DNA for the CDR3: TGCGCCAGCAGACCCAGTTCGGGGGGAGGGTCAATAAACAATGAGCAGTTCTTC. The complete variable domain, with remaining parts taken from reference TRBV5-1 and TRBJ2-1, reads KAGVTQTPRYLIKTRGQQVTLSCSPISGHRSVSWYQQTPGQGLQFLFEYFSETQRNKGNFPGRFSGRQFSNSRSEMNVSTLELGDSALYLCASRPSSGGGSINNEQFFGPGTRLTVL.

The J gene is TRBJ2-7, the V gene TRBV10-3, with a weak D call TRBD1 (6 bases). CDR3 length: 17 residues. The germline gives CDR1 ENHRY, CDR2 SYGVKD. V was trimmed by 0 bases and J by 1 base, leaving 16 bases between them. The CDR3 DNA is TGTGCCATCAGTGAGTCGTATTTGGGGGCTGGATCCTACGAGCAGTACTTC. Amino acids: CAISESYLGAGSYEQYF.

This chain links TRBV10-3 with TRBJ2-2; D uncertain. There are 15 residues in the CDR3. Trimming removed 3 bases from V and 7 bases from J, with 15 bases in between. CDR1 ENHRY and CDR2 SYGVKD come from the germline V gene. This CDR3 is CAISEAPGYGGELFF. In nucleotides, the CDR3 is TGTGCCATCAGTGAAGCCCCCGGCTACGGCGGGGAGCTGTTTTTT.

This clonotype has at least ten counts. The chain links TRBV7-9 to TRBJ2-7; maybe TRBD1 (5 bases). This CDR3 is built from 15 residues. Germline CDR1 and CDR2: SEHNR and FQNEAQ (reference sequence). V lost 7 bases, J lost 2 bases, and 18 bases lay in between. CDR3 nucleotides: TGTGCCAGCACCCCACCTGGGGCAGGGCCCTACGAGCAGTACTTC. This translates into CASTPPGAGPYEQYF. Filled out from reference TRBV7-9 and TRBJ2-7, the complete variable domain reads DTGVSQNPRHKITKRGQNVTFRCDPISEHNRLYWYRQTLGQGPEFLTYFQNEAQLEKSRLLSDRFSAERPKGSFSTLEIQRTEQGDSAMYLCASTPPGAGPYEQYFGPGTRLTVT.

The chain is built from TRBV7-9 and TRBJ2-3; D is perhaps TRBD2 (6 bases). The CDR3 consists of 13 residues. The V end was cut by 4 bases, the J end by 8 bases, with 13 bases between. In germline, CDR1 is SEHNR, CDR2 FQNEAQ (reference sequence). The CDR3 nucleotides are TGTGCCAGCAGCTCAACTAGCCCCGGTACGCAGTATTTT. Translation: CASSSTSPGTQYF.

J is TRBJ2-3 and V is TRBV6-6; D gene ambiguous. Germline V gene lookup returns CDR1 MNHNY and CDR2 SVGAGI (reference sequence). Trimming removed 2 bases at V and 14 bases at J, with 17 bases between. The CDR3 spans 13 residues. CDR3 coding DNA: TGTGCCAGCAGTTACGACCACTTCCGCGAGAGGTATTTT. The encoded protein is CASSYDHFRERYF.

A remark on this clonotype: One junction end disagrees with the germline gene, perhaps due to a read error. This sequence joins TRBV5-6 and TRBJ2-7, with D unresolved. Germline lookup yields CDR1 SGHDT and CDR2 YYEEEE. This CDR3 region has 13 residues. Here the CDR3 DNA reads TGTGCCAGCAGCTTCCCCACCTCCGACGAGCAGTACTTC. Translation gives CASSFPTSDEQYF.

The table lists this clonotype with a few counts. The V call is TRBV7-2, the J call TRBJ2-1; 8 bases fit TRBD1. CDR1 is SGHTA and CDR2 is FQGNSA in the germline V gene. The J segment lost 5 bases and the V segment lost 4 bases, leaving 4 bases of the junction unmatched. This CDR3 has 14 amino acids. This CDR3 reads CASSSDRGNNEQFF. The CDR3 bases are TGTGCCAGCAGCTCAGACAGGGGTAACAATGAGCAGTTCTTC.

This clonotype was picked up a small number of times. The chain recombines TRBV5-1 with TRBJ2-1; weak D call: TRBD1 (6 bases). The CDR3 runs 16 residues. Germline values: CDR1 SGHRS, CDR2 YFSETQ. Trimming removed 0 bases from V and 1 base from J, with 11 bases in between. The CDR3 region has the DNA TGCGCCAGCAGCTTGGACAGGGAAATTTCCTACAATGAGCAGTTCTTC. Its protein product is CASSLDREISYNEQFF.